This T cell receptor (beta chain) comes out of a study of shared clonotypes between healthy human individuals. Produced via immunoSEQ multiplex PCR; TCRdb's table is partial and in-frame only. The table records a few million clones, about 92% of them present only once. Nashville, Tennessee was home to all donors, each a Caucasian adult. The CDR3 consists of 14 residues. Germline CDR1 and CDR2: GTSNPN and SVGIG (reference sequence). Trimming cost V 3 bases and J 4 bases, with 12 bases left between them. Sequenced material: naive CD4+ T cells sorted from blood. As to subset: CD45RA+ positively selected. This TCR came from a man between 18 and 29 years old in good health. The genes are TRBV30 and TRBJ2-2, with D perhaps TRBD1 (5 bases). The CDR3 sequence: CAWRGDRGTGELFF. The CDR3 DNA follows: TGTGCCTGGAGAGGTGATAGGGGCACCGGGGAGCTGTTTTTT.